This TCR beta chain derives from a study of radiation and T cells in renal cell carcinoma. Across the study: Nephrectomy followed 15 Gy stereotactic body radiation by 4 weeks. Overall study findings and caveats: Without pretreatment biopsies, baseline tumor clonotype presence was undetermined. From baseline, blood top tumor clonotypes peaked at 2 weeks post-radiation.

Time point of the sample: blood 2 weeks post-SBRT. As to treatment: 15 Gy SBRT to primary tumor, nephrectomy 4 weeks later. Serial blood draws occurred at baseline and 2 and 4 weeks post-SBRT. The table came from immunoSEQ multiplex PCR; TCRdb's copy has only in-frame clones and leaves some out. The data contain 150,000 or so clones, about 91% of them singletons. Concerning this clone itself: The antigen is not known.

The sequencing here drew on blood, taken from a patient whose treatment included radiotherapy and nephrectomy. The receptor was derived from a woman aged 50 to 65 with renal cell carcinoma.

CDR3 DNA sequence: TGCGCCAGCAGCCAGAAATCGGGGGGGCCCTACGAGCAGTACTTC. Translated, it gives CASSQKSGGPYEQYF. The genes are TRBV5-1 and TRBJ2-7; TRBD2 matches at 8 bases. V lost 4 bases to trimming and J lost 2 bases; unmatched junction nucleotides: 8. Germline V gene data show CDR1 as SGHRS and CDR2 as YFSETQ. The CDR3 consists of 15 residues.